Sequencing of this T cell receptor (beta chain) was carried out in a study of PD-L1 blockade in urothelial cancer. In the study overall: Males with urothelial cancer arising in the bladder constituted most of the 29 patients. Earlier, patients had received 0 to 3 chemotherapy regimens. Blood underwent analysis 3 weeks (second dose) and 6 weeks after treatment began.

The germline V and J ends were trimmed by 5 bases and 1 base, with 8 bases remaining between them. CDR3 length: 13 residues. Germline V lookup: CDR1 MNHEY, CDR2 SVGAGI. Repertoires were generated with immunoSEQ multiplex PCR, while TCRdb's copy carries only in-frame clones and drops some. In the table there are 35,000 to 50,000 clones, approximately 90% of which are singletons. Each patient supplied 1 to 8 pretreatment and on-treatment samples. The chain combines TRBV6-5 with TRBJ1-1; unclear D gene. The sample here was PBMCs, taken around atezolizumab (anti-PD-L1) treatment. This TCR was sampled from an older woman with urothelial cancer. The CDR3 protein is CASSPLGNTEAFF. The CDR3 nucleotides read TGTGCCAGCAGTCCCCTCGGGAACACTGAAGCTTTCTTT.